A selection of T cell receptor beta chains follows, all from one sample in a study of blood T cell repertoires in COVID-19. Here immunoSEQ multiplex PCR was the method, and the copy in TCRdb shows in-frame clones only, minus some. The sample consists of roughly 290,000 clones, around nine tenths of them appearing once. Sequencing input: peripheral blood. Receptors originate from a young woman with COVID-19, enrolled during active disease. CDR3s include the opening cysteine and the closing phenylalanine or tryptophan. D genes are given only for firm matches. Clone sizes are given selectively: once, few, many, or a class where the clone is expanded.

v_call: TRBV19; clone_size: once; j_call: TRBJ2-7; d_call: TRBD2; cdr3_nt: TGTGCCAGTAGTCTGGGTAGCGGGAGCTACGAGCAGTACTTC; cdr3_aa: CASSLGSGSYEQYF
v_call: TRBV5-1; clone_size: NA; j_call: TRBJ2-7; d_call: TRBD2; cdr3_nt: TGCGCCAGCAGCCCGGCCTTAGCGGGAGGGCCCCACGAGCAGTACTTC; cdr3_aa: CASSPALAGGPHEQYF
v_call: TRBV7-9; clone_size: NA; j_call: TRBJ1-4; d_call: NA; cdr3_nt: TGTGCCAGCAGCATAACAGGGTTGGGGGAAAAACTGTTTTTT; cdr3_aa: CASSITGLGEKLFF
v_call: TRBV14; clone_size: NA; j_call: TRBJ2-7; d_call: TRBD2; cdr3_nt: TGTGCCAGCAGCCGAACAACCGGACTAGCGGGGACCTACGAGCAGTACTTC; cdr3_aa: CASSRTTGLAGTYEQYF
v_call: TRBV5-8; clone_size: NA; j_call: TRBJ1-2; d_call: NA; cdr3_nt: TGTGCCACGACTGACTCAGGGATCCAGGGGTATCTAAACTATGGCTACACCTTC; cdr3_aa: CATTDSGIQGYLNYGYTF
v_call: TRBV5-4; clone_size: NA; j_call: TRBJ1-3; d_call: NA; cdr3_nt: TGTGCCAGCAGCTTATTTCAGGGCTCTGGAAACACCATATATTTT; cdr3_aa: CASSLFQGSGNTIYF
v_call: TRBV19; clone_size: NA; j_call: TRBJ1-6; d_call: NA; cdr3_nt: TGTGCCAGTAGGGGGGCACAGTCACCCCTCCACTTT; cdr3_aa: CASRGAQSPLHF
v_call: TRBV24-1; clone_size: NA; j_call: TRBJ2-2; d_call: NA; cdr3_nt: TGTGCCACCAGTGATCCCGACGGGACTCCCATGGGGGAGCTGTTTTTT; cdr3_aa: CATSDPDGTPMGELFF
v_call: TRBV27; clone_size: NA; j_call: TRBJ2-2; d_call: TRBD2; cdr3_nt: TGTGCCACCCTGGGAGGGACCGGGGAGCTGTTTTTT; cdr3_aa: CATLGGTGELFF
v_call: TRBV18; clone_size: NA; j_call: TRBJ2-6; d_call: TRBD1; cdr3_nt: TGTGCCAGCTCACGTACGGGACAGGGGCGCAGATCTGGGGCCAACGTCCTGACTTTC; cdr3_aa: CASSRTGQGRRSGANVLTF
v_call: TRBV7-2; clone_size: once; j_call: TRBJ2-7; d_call: NA; cdr3_nt: TGTGCCAGCAGACTCGGACTATCCCTCTCCTACGAGCAGTACTTC; cdr3_aa: CASRLGLSLSYEQYF
v_call: TRBV11-3; clone_size: NA; j_call: TRBJ2-3; d_call: TRBD2; cdr3_nt: TGTGCCAGCAGCTTAGGGGCGGGAGGCCGCACAGATACGCAGTATTTT; cdr3_aa: CASSLGAGGRTDTQYF
v_call: TRBV11-3; clone_size: NA; j_call: TRBJ2-7; d_call: NA; cdr3_nt: TGTGCCAGCAGCCCGAAGACAGGTAGTTCCTACGAGCAGTACTTC; cdr3_aa: CASSPKTGSSYEQYF
v_call: TRBV28; clone_size: NA; j_call: TRBJ1-1; d_call: TRBD1; cdr3_nt: TGTGCCAGCAGGCGGACAGGGAAGAACACTGAAGCTTTCTTT; cdr3_aa: CASRRTGKNTEAFF
v_call: TRBV6-5; clone_size: NA; j_call: TRBJ1-1; d_call: NA; cdr3_nt: TGTGCCAGCAGTTACATCCGTTTGAGGACTGAAGCTTTCTTT; cdr3_aa: CASSYIRLRTEAFF
v_call: TRBV19; clone_size: NA; j_call: TRBJ1-5; d_call: NA; cdr3_nt: TGTGCCAGTAGTATAAGCGGGGAGGATCAGCCCCAGCATTTT; cdr3_aa: CASSISGEDQPQHF
v_call: TRBV6-6; clone_size: NA; j_call: TRBJ1-1; d_call: TRBD1; cdr3_nt: TGTGCCAGCAGGCGGGACAGGGGAGCTTTCTTT; cdr3_aa: CASRRDRGAFF
v_call: TRBV5-1; clone_size: NA; j_call: TRBJ1-1; d_call: NA; cdr3_nt: TGCGCCAGCAGCTTGAGGTCAGGGCGAAGGGGCAGTGGTACTGAAGCTTTCTTT; cdr3_aa: CASSLRSGRRGSGTEAFF
v_call: TRBV6-2/TRBV6-3; clone_size: NA; j_call: TRBJ2-7; d_call: NA; cdr3_nt: TGTGCCAGCAGCCGTACAGGGCGCGAGCAGTACTTC; cdr3_aa: CASSRTGREQYF
v_call: TRBV7-8; clone_size: NA; j_call: TRBJ2-2; d_call: NA; cdr3_nt: TGTGCCAGCAGCCCCTACACCGGGGAGCTGTTTTTT; cdr3_aa: CASSPYTGELFF
v_call: TRBV24-1; clone_size: once; j_call: TRBJ2-3; d_call: NA; cdr3_nt: TGTGCCACCAGTGATCGTCAGGGGTTGGCGGATACGCAGTATTTT; cdr3_aa: CATSDRQGLADTQYF
v_call: TRBV18; clone_size: NA; j_call: TRBJ1-1; d_call: NA; cdr3_nt: TGTGCCAGCTCACCGGCCCAGGACACTGAAGCTTTCTTT; cdr3_aa: CASSPAQDTEAFF
v_call: TRBV12-3/TRBV12-4; clone_size: NA; j_call: TRBJ1-2; d_call: TRBD1; cdr3_nt: TGTGCCAGCAGCCGGACAGGGGCTGGCTACACCTTC; cdr3_aa: CASSRTGAGYTF
v_call: TRBV21-1; clone_size: NA; j_call: TRBJ1-3; d_call: NA; cdr3_nt: TGTGCCAGCAGGAGGGACTCTGGAAACACCATATATTTT; cdr3_aa: CASRRDSGNTIYF
v_call: TRBV2; clone_size: NA; j_call: TRBJ1-1; d_call: NA; cdr3_nt: TGTGCCAGCAGTGAAGCTAGGAGGAACACTGAAGCTTTCTTT; cdr3_aa: CASSEARRNTEAFF
v_call: TRBV5-1; clone_size: NA; j_call: TRBJ2-3; d_call: TRBD2; cdr3_nt: TGCGCCAGCAGCTTGGTTAGCGGGAGACCAGATACGCAGTATTTT; cdr3_aa: CASSLVSGRPDTQYF
v_call: TRBV11-2; clone_size: NA; j_call: TRBJ2-1; d_call: NA; cdr3_nt: TGTGCCAGCAGCGATCCACGGGGGACCCCCCTCCGGGAGCAGTTCTTC; cdr3_aa: CASSDPRGTPLREQFF
v_call: TRBV19; clone_size: NA; j_call: TRBJ2-4; d_call: TRBD2; cdr3_nt: TGTGCCAGTAGTGCCTACCCTAGCGGGAGGGGGGGGGAAGCCAAAAACATTCAGTACTTC; cdr3_aa: CASSAYPSGRGGEAKNIQYF
v_call: TRBV6-4; clone_size: NA; j_call: TRBJ1-1; d_call: NA; cdr3_nt: TGTGCCAGCAGTGACAACACAGGCACTGAAGCTTTCTTT; cdr3_aa: CASSDNTGTEAFF
v_call: TRBV5-1; clone_size: NA; j_call: TRBJ2-1; d_call: NA; cdr3_nt: TGCGCCAGCAGCCCAAGGACTGACTACAATGAGCAGTTCTTC; cdr3_aa: CASSPRTDYNEQFF
v_call: TRBV7-6; clone_size: NA; j_call: TRBJ2-1; d_call: NA; cdr3_nt: TGTGCCAGCAGCTTAGGGCAGGGGACTGAGCAGTTCTTC; cdr3_aa: CASSLGQGTEQFF
v_call: TRBV4-1; clone_size: NA; j_call: TRBJ2-4; d_call: NA; cdr3_nt: TGCGCCAGCAGCCGACTAGCCAAAAACATTCAGTACTTC; cdr3_aa: CASSRLAKNIQYF
v_call: TRBV5-6; clone_size: NA; j_call: TRBJ1-1; d_call: NA; cdr3_nt: TGTGCCAGCCAGGGTGGAGCAACTGAAGCTTTCTTT; cdr3_aa: CASQGGATEAFF
v_call: TRBV2; clone_size: NA; j_call: TRBJ1-5; d_call: TRBD1; cdr3_nt: TGTGCCAGCAGCCCCACACAGGGGAGCAATCAGCCCCAGCATTTT; cdr3_aa: CASSPTQGSNQPQHF
v_call: TRBV3-1/TRBV3-2; clone_size: NA; j_call: TRBJ2-1; d_call: TRBD1; cdr3_nt: TGTGCCAGCAGCCTTAACAGGGGGGATCAGTTCTTC; cdr3_aa: CASSLNRGDQFF
v_call: TRBV19; clone_size: NA; j_call: TRBJ1-5; d_call: NA; cdr3_nt: TGTGCCAGTAGGACACATAGCAATCAGCCCCAGCATTTT; cdr3_aa: CASRTHSNQPQHF
v_call: TRBV7-3; clone_size: NA; j_call: TRBJ2-5; d_call: TRBD2; cdr3_nt: TGTGCCAGCAGCTTAGCGGGAGGGCCAGAGACCCAGTACTTC; cdr3_aa: CASSLAGGPETQYF
v_call: TRBV9; clone_size: NA; j_call: TRBJ2-1; d_call: TRBD1; cdr3_nt: TGTGCCAGCAGCAGAGGGACAGCTACCGTCTACAATGAGCAGTTCTTC; cdr3_aa: CASSRGTATVYNEQFF
v_call: TRBV7-3; clone_size: NA; j_call: TRBJ1-1; d_call: NA; cdr3_nt: TGTGCCAGCAGCTTACAGGGTATCGGCACTGAAGCTTTCTTT; cdr3_aa: CASSLQGIGTEAFF
v_call: TRBV7-8; clone_size: NA; j_call: TRBJ1-1; d_call: NA; cdr3_nt: TGTGCCAGCAGCTCGGCGGGGACGGGGGGTGGTGAAGCTTTCTTT; cdr3_aa: CASSSAGTGGGEAFF
v_call: TRBV20-1; clone_size: NA; j_call: TRBJ2-1; d_call: NA; cdr3_nt: TGCACTGGGGGCGACTACAATGAGCAGTTCTTC; cdr3_aa: CTGGDYNEQFF
v_call: TRBV6-5; clone_size: NA; j_call: TRBJ1-2; d_call: NA; cdr3_nt: TGTGCCAGCAGTTCCAGCAGGGGTGGAGGCTACACCTTC; cdr3_aa: CASSSSRGGGYTF
v_call: TRBV30; clone_size: NA; j_call: TRBJ2-1; d_call: TRBD2; cdr3_nt: TGTGCCTGGGCTGGACGGCTAGCGGGAGAAGGGGGTGAGCAGTTCTTC; cdr3_aa: CAWAGRLAGEGGEQFF
v_call: TRBV4-1; clone_size: NA; j_call: TRBJ1-4; d_call: NA; cdr3_nt: TGCGCCAGCAGCCAAGATGTCTTCGGGGGGACTAATGAAAAACTGTTTTTT; cdr3_aa: CASSQDVFGGTNEKLFF
v_call: TRBV4-2; clone_size: NA; j_call: TRBJ1-5; d_call: NA; cdr3_nt: TGTGCCAGCAGCCGGACTCTTGGGTTGGAGCCCCAGCATTTT; cdr3_aa: CASSRTLGLEPQHF
v_call: TRBV7-3; clone_size: NA; j_call: TRBJ2-7; d_call: NA; cdr3_nt: TGTGCCAGCAGCTCAACCGGACAGTTCTACGAGCAGTACTTC; cdr3_aa: CASSSTGQFYEQYF
v_call: TRBV7-2; clone_size: NA; j_call: TRBJ2-7; d_call: TRBD2; cdr3_nt: TGTGCCAGCAGCCTCTGGGACTACAACTACGAGCAGTACTTC; cdr3_aa: CASSLWDYNYEQYF
v_call: TRBV19; clone_size: NA; j_call: TRBJ2-7; d_call: NA; cdr3_nt: TGTGCCAGTAGTATCAAGCCAGACAGCTACGAGCAGTACTTC; cdr3_aa: CASSIKPDSYEQYF
v_call: TRBV4-3; clone_size: NA; j_call: TRBJ2-1; d_call: TRBD2; cdr3_nt: TGCGCCAGCAGCCAGTCCTTAGCGGGAGGGCCTTCCGATGAGCAGTTCTTC; cdr3_aa: CASSQSLAGGPSDEQFF
v_call: TRBV10-1; clone_size: NA; j_call: TRBJ2-1; d_call: TRBD2; cdr3_nt: TGCGCCAGCAGTGAGTCGGCTAGCGGGAGTAGTGAGCAGTTCTTC; cdr3_aa: CASSESASGSSEQFF
v_call: TRBV27; clone_size: NA; j_call: TRBJ2-7; d_call: NA; cdr3_nt: TGTGCCAGCAGTCGACTTATGGGAGGCCCACATTCCTACGAGCAGTACTTC; cdr3_aa: CASSRLMGGPHSYEQYF
v_call: TRBV9; clone_size: few; j_call: TRBJ2-5; d_call: NA; cdr3_nt: TGTGCCAGCAGCGTAGCGGGTGGGGGGAGAGAGACCCAGTACTTC; cdr3_aa: CASSVAGGGRETQYF
v_call: TRBV6-1; clone_size: NA; j_call: TRBJ2-1; d_call: TRBD2; cdr3_nt: TGTGCCAGCAGTGACCCCCTACCCGGGACTAGCGGGAGAACGGTTAATGAGCAGTTCTTC; cdr3_aa: CASSDPLPGTSGRTVNEQFF
v_call: TRBV28; clone_size: NA; j_call: TRBJ1-2; d_call: NA; cdr3_nt: TGTGCCAGCAGGGGAGTTGGCTACACCTTC; cdr3_aa: CASRGVGYTF